A selection of T cell receptor beta chains follows, all from one sample in a study of response to subunit inactivated influenza vaccine. Via MiXCR, TCRdb re-called the RT-PCR reads, giving one row per CDR3 protein. The table includes fewer than 650,000 distinct CDR3 sequences, 10% to 15% detected once. This specimen was PBMCs from blood, taken roughly 47 days after vaccination. These receptor sequences come from a man aged 45-65 years who received an inactivated influenza vaccine. Both conserved end residues are part of each CDR3. The D gene is left open where the match is weak. Part of the rows lack a size; the others show once, few, many or a class for expanded clones.

TRBJ2-1 TRBD2 - TRBV4-3 CASSLGTSGSMYEQFF TGCGCCAGCAGCCTCGGGACTAGCGGGAGTATGTATGAGCAGTTCTTC
TRBJ1-5 - - TRBV7-6 CASCLIYQDQPQHF TGTGCCAGCTGCTTGATTTATCAAGATCAGCCCCAGCATTTT
TRBJ2-2 - few TRBV2 CASSEGTSNTGELFF TGTGCCAGCAGTGAGGGGACTTCGAACACCGGGGAGCTGTTTTTT
TRBJ2-2 TRBD1 - TRBV18 CASSPPNRGTGELFF TGTGCCAGCTCACCACCTAACAGGGGGACCGGGGAGCTGTTTTTT
TRBJ2-6 TRBD1 - TRBV7-6 CASSLGGQGAPGANVLTF TGTGCCAGCAGCTTAGGGGGACAGGGGGCACCCGGGGCCAACGTCCTGACTTTC
TRBJ2-1 - few TRBV5-1 CASSPGGEAEQFF TGCGCCAGCAGCCCAGGGGGGGAGGCTGAGCAGTTCTTC
TRBJ2-2 - few TRBV12-3/TRBV12-4 CASSFTGLDTGELFF TGTGCCAGCAGCTTCACAGGGTTGGACACCGGGGAGCTGTTTTTT
TRBJ1-2 - many TRBV12-3/TRBV12-4 CASSPPNQGSNYGYTF TGTGCCAGCAGCCCCCCGAACCAGGGTTCCAACTATGGCTACACCTTC
TRBJ2-5 - - TRBV7-6 CASSRTTTTETQYF TGTGCCAGCAGTCGAACGACGACCACAGAGACCCAGTACTTC
TRBJ2-4 - - TRBV15 CATSSANNIQYF TGTGCCACCAGCAGTGCCAACAACATTCAGTACTTC
TRBJ2-7 - - TRBV10-3 CAISDTAYEQYF TGTGCCATCAGTGATACGGCCTACGAGCAGTACTTC
TRBJ1-1 - few TRBV20-1 CSASKAVNTEAFF TGCAGTGCTAGTAAGGCCGTGAACACTGAAGCTTTCTTT
TRBJ2-7 - few TRBV4-3 CASSQVFGGSVEQYF TGCGCCAGCAGCCAAGTGTTTGGAGGGAGTGTCGAGCAGTACTTC
TRBJ2-3 TRBD1 - TRBV7-9 CASSYGQGFVDTQYF TGTGCCAGCAGCTACGGACAGGGTTTTGTAGATACGCAGTATTTT
TRBJ1-1 TRBD1 few TRBV5-1 CASSLGDRGTAFF TGCGCCAGCAGCTTGGGAGACAGGGGTACGGCTTTCTTT
TRBJ2-1 - - TRBV10-2 CASRTEGAIPEQFF TGCGCCAGCAGGACGGAGGGGGCCATTCCCGAGCAGTTCTTC
TRBJ1-2 TRBD1 few TRBV4-3 CASSQDLQGAYGYTF TGCGCCAGCAGCCAAGATTTACAGGGGGCCTATGGCTACACCTTC
TRBJ2-3 - few TRBV6-6 CASSRASDTQYF TGTGCCAGCAGCAGGGCAAGCGATACGCAGTATTTT
TRBJ2-5 TRBD1 many TRBV5-1 CASSPGQDYSETQYF TGCGCCAGCAGCCCGGGACAGGACTATTCGGAGACCCAGTACTTC
TRBJ2-6 TRBD1 few TRBV5-1 CASTRTGGFSGANVLTF TGCGCCAGCACTAGAACAGGGGGCTTTTCTGGGGCCAACGTCCTGACTTTC
TRBJ2-4 - - TRBV7-9 CASSVEANIQYF TGTGCCAGCAGCGTGGAGGCGAACATTCAGTACTTC
TRBJ2-5 - - TRBV28 CASSFGGEKGETQYF TGTGCCAGCAGTTTTGGGGGCGAGAAGGGAGAGACCCAGTACTTC
TRBJ2-3 - - TRBV4-1 CASSQERTVPSTDTQYF TGCGCCAGCAGCCAGGAACGGACTGTGCCGAGCACAGATACGCAGTATTTT
TRBJ2-1 TRBD2 - TRBV20-1 CSAAHPQRGVGNEQFF TGCAGTGCTGCCCATCCTCAGCGGGGCGTGGGCAATGAGCAGTTCTTC
TRBJ2-1 TRBD2 few TRBV27 CASSGPSGSSYNEQFF TGTGCCAGCAGCGGACCTAGCGGGAGCTCCTACAATGAGCAGTTCTTC
TRBJ2-7 TRBD2 - TRBV10-3 CAMGSGSERSYEQYF TGTGCCATGGGCAGCGGGAGTGAGAGGTCCTACGAGCAGTACTTC
TRBJ2-1 TRBD1 few TRBV6-1 CASSEALLGTGRYNEQFF TGTGCCAGCAGTGAAGCGCTGTTGGGGACAGGCCGATACAATGAGCAGTTCTTC
TRBJ2-1 TRBD1 many TRBV3-1 CASSQEMTGASYNEQFF TGTGCCAGCAGCCAAGAGATGACAGGGGCTTCCTACAATGAGCAGTTCTTC
TRBJ2-2 TRBD2 many TRBV12-3/TRBV12-4 CASSRSSSGRELFF TGTGCCAGCAGTAGATCATCTAGCGGGCGGGAGCTGTTTTTT
TRBJ2-5 - - TRBV7-2 CASSPDRLIQSETQYF TGTGCCAGCAGCCCGGACCGACTCATACAGTCAGAGACCCAGTACTTC
TRBJ2-1 TRBD1 many TRBV14 CASSQGRGSYNEQFF TGTGCCAGCAGCCAAGGCAGGGGGTCCTACAATGAGCAGTTCTTC
TRBJ1-4 TRBD1 - TRBV5-1 CASSSSTGQREKLFF TGCGCCAGCAGCTCCTCGACAGGGCAGCGCGAAAAACTGTTTTTT
TRBJ2-7 TRBD1 few TRBV28 CASYGATGTYEQYF TGTGCCAGCTACGGAGCGACAGGGACCTACGAGCAGTACTTC
TRBJ2-3 - - TRBV4-3 CASSQDPFTLWDTQYF TGCGCCAGCAGCCAAGATCCTTTTACACTTTGGGATACGCAGTATTTT
TRBJ2-3 - - TRBV28 CASSFFGDSTDTQYF TGTGCCAGCAGTTTTTTCGGGGATTCAACAGATACGCAGTATTTT
TRBJ2-2 - few TRBV4-2 CASSQRLDPGELFF TGTGCCAGCAGCCAACGACTAGACCCCGGGGAGCTGTTTTTT
TRBJ1-2 TRBD1 many TRBV6-1 CASSRDRGGYGYTF TGTGCCAGCAGTAGGGACAGGGGAGGCTATGGCTACACCTTC
TRBJ2-7 TRBD1 few TRBV12-3/TRBV12-4 CASRRQGNTYEQYF TGTGCCAGCAGACGACAGGGGAACACCTACGAGCAGTACTTC
TRBJ2-2 TRBD1 - TRBV27 CASSARPGQGAAGELFF TGTGCCAGCAGTGCCCGGCCGGGACAGGGGGCCGCCGGGGAGCTGTTTTTT
TRBJ1-3 - few TRBV5-1 CASSPVIRASGNTIYF TGCGCCAGCAGCCCTGTAATCAGGGCCTCTGGAAACACCATATATTTT
TRBJ1-2 - - TRBV14 CASSPLGENYGYTF TGTGCCAGCAGCCCCCTCGGGGAGAACTATGGCTACACCTTC
TRBJ2-1 - few TRBV7-9 CASRRNTDEQFF TGTGCCAGCAGACGTAATACCGATGAGCAGTTCTTC
TRBJ2-4 TRBD1 many TRBV12-3/TRBV12-4 CASSLAQGADIQYF TGTGCCAGCAGTTTAGCGCAGGGGGCGGACATTCAGTACTTC
TRBJ1-2 - few TRBV5-1 CASSVGDRFNYGYTF TGCGCCAGCAGCGTGGGGGACCGATTTAACTATGGCTACACCTTC
TRBJ2-3 TRBD2 few TRBV5-1 CASSSTSGDTDTQYF TGCGCCAGCAGCTCCACTAGCGGGGACACAGATACGCAGTATTTT
TRBJ1-5 TRBD1 once TRBV28 CASTPEGAGGQPQHF TGTGCCAGCACCCCGGAGGGGGCGGGGGGTCAGCCCCAGCATTTT
TRBJ2-1 TRBD1 - TRBV28 CASSVLQGFLTF TGTGCCAGCAGTGTATTACAGGGGTTCCTCACCTTC
TRBJ1-1 TRBD1 - TRBV27 CASSLLGQGNTEAFF TGTGCCAGCAGTTTATTGGGACAGGGCAACACTGAAGCTTTCTTT
TRBJ2-7 - - TRBV20-1 CSARDLRRQGLYEQYF TGCAGTGCTAGAGATCTGAGGCGGCAGGGGCTGTACGAGCAGTACTTC
TRBJ1-2 - few TRBV5-5 CASSPERVANYGYTF TGTGCCAGCAGCCCCGAGCGGGTAGCTAACTATGGCTACACCTTC
TRBJ2-3 - - TRBV28 CASSLLIPDREGTDTQYF TGTGCCAGCAGTTTATTGATCCCCGACAGGGAGGGGACAGATACGCAGTATTTT
TRBJ1-5 - - TRBV4-3 CASSQDLRGHQPQHF TGCGCCAGCAGCCAAGATCTCCGGGGGCATCAGCCCCAGCATTTT
TRBJ1-5 TRBD1 - TRBV28 CASRPQGQGALRQPQHF TGTGCCAGCCGGCCACAAGGACAGGGGGCTCTTCGGCAGCCCCAGCATTTT
TRBJ2-5 TRBD1 - TRBV12-3/TRBV12-4 CASSLGTGIQETQYF TGTGCCAGCAGTTTAGGGACAGGGATCCAAGAGACCCAGTACTTC
TRBJ2-4 TRBD1 - TRBV15 CATSREFLPGQGGKNIQYF TGTGCCACCAGCAGAGAGTTTCTTCCGGGACAGGGGGGCAAAAACATTCAGTACTTC
TRBJ2-3 - few TRBV7-2 CASSFGREGTQYF TGTGCCAGCAGCTTCGGACGAGAGGGGACGCAGTATTTT
TRBJ2-5 TRBD1 once TRBV24-1 CATSESGQGPRETQYF TGTGCCACCAGTGAGTCCGGACAGGGGCCGAGGGAGACCCAGTACTTC
TRBJ2-1 - few TRBV7-8 CASSPRLVRSYNEQFF TGTGCCAGCAGCCCCAGACTGGTCCGCTCCTACAATGAGCAGTTCTTC